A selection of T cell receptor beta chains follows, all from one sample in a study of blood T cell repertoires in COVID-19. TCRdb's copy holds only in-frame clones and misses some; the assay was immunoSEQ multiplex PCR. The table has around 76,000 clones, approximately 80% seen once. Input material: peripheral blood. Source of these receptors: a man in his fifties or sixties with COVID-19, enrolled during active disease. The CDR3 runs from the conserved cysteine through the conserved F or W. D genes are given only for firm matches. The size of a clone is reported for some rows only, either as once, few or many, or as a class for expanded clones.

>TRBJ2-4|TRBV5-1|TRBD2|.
CASSGGLAAKNIQYF
TGCGCCAGCAGCGGCGGACTAGCGGCCAAAAACATTCAGTACTTC
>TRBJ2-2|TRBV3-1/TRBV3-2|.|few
CASSPAGTFTGELFF
TGTGCCAGCAGCCCAGCCGGGACTTTTACCGGGGAGCTGTTTTTT
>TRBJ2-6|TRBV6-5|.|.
CASSPTRGGANVLTF
TGTGCCAGCAGTCCGACCAGGGGTGGGGCCAACGTCCTGACTTTC
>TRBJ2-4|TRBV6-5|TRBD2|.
CASSYSAGAGKNIQYF
TGTGCCAGCAGTTACTCAGCGGGGGCAGGAAAAAACATTCAGTACTTC
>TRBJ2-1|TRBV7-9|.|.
CASSSLGLDNNEQFF
TGTGCCAGCAGCTCTTTGGGACTTGACAACAATGAGCAGTTCTTC
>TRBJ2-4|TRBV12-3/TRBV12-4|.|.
CASSLAGIQYF
TGTGCCAGCAGTTTGGCAGGTATACAGTACTTC
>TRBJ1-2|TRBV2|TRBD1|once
CASSLRGQGGDGYTF
TGTGCCAGCAGTCTCAGGGGACAGGGAGGAGATGGCTACACCTTC
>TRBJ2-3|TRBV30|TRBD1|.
CAWSRTGQGTDTQYF
TGTGCCTGGAGCCGGACAGGGCAGGGTACAGATACGCAGTATTTT
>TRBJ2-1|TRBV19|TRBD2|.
CASKREGWDNEQFF
TGTGCCAGTAAAAGGGAGGGCTGGGACAATGAGCAGTTCTTC
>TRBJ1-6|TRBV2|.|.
CASRLSNSPLHF
TGTGCCAGCAGGCTCAGTAATTCACCCCTCCACTTT
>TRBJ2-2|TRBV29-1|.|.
CSVATGRTGELFF
TGCAGCGTGGCGACAGGGAGGACCGGGGAGCTGTTTTTT
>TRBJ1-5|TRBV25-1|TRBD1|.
CASSGTGSSNQPQHF
TGTGCCAGCAGTGGGACAGGGAGCAGCAATCAGCCCCAGCATTTT
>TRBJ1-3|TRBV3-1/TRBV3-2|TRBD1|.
CASSQTGQGTGNTIYF
TGTGCCAGCAGCCAAACTGGACAGGGAACTGGAAACACCATATATTTT
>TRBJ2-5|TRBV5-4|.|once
CASSFGQGETQYF
TGTGCCAGCAGCTTTGGTCAGGGGGAGACCCAGTACTTC
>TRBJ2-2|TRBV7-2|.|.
CASRLGRADTGELFF
TGTGCCAGCAGGCTCGGCAGGGCAGACACCGGGGAGCTGTTTTTT
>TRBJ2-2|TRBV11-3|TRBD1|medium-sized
CASSPGTVNTGELFF
TGTGCCAGCAGCCCCGGGACAGTAAACACCGGGGAGCTGTTTTTT
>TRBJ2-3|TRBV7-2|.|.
CASSLASGFGTDTQYF
TGTGCCAGCAGCTTAGCTTCGGGTTTCGGTACAGATACGCAGTATTTT
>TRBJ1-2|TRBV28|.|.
CASRPTRINYGYTF
TGTGCCAGCAGACCGACAAGAATTAACTATGGCTACACCTTC
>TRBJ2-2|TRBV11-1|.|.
CASSRTANTGELFF
TGTGCCAGCAGCCGGACAGCGAACACCGGGGAGCTGTTTTTT
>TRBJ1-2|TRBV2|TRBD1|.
CASSEGGQGTSGYGYTF
TGTGCCAGCAGTGAGGGTGGACAGGGGACTAGTGGCTATGGCTACACCTTC
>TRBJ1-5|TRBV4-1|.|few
CASGGVGNQPQHF
TGCGCCTCGGGAGGGGTTGGCAATCAGCCCCAGCATTTT
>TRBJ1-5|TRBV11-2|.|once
CASSFNGRNQPQHF
TGTGCCAGCAGCTTTAATGGCAGGAATCAGCCCCAGCATTTT
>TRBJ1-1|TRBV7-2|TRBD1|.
CASRQGALNTEAFF
TGTGCCAGCAGACAGGGGGCTCTGAACACTGAAGCTTTCTTT
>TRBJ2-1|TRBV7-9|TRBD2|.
CASSLGLAGLDYNEQFF
TGTGCCAGCAGCTTGGGACTAGCGGGATTAGACTACAATGAGCAGTTCTTC
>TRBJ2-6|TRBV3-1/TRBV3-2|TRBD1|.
CASSHIETGVNSGTNVLTF
TGTGCCAGCAGCCACATTGAGACAGGGGTCAACTCTGGGACCAACGTCCTGACTTTC
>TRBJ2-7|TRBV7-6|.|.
CASSLQATYEQYF
TGTGCCAGCAGCTTACAAGCAACCTACGAGCAGTACTTC
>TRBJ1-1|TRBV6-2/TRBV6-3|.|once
CASSYSGGTEAFF
TGTGCCAGCAGTTACTCAGGGGGCACTGAAGCTTTCTTT
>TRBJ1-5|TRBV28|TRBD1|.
CASRDLGQGINQPQHF
TGTGCCAGCAGGGACTTGGGACAGGGAATAAATCAGCCCCAGCATTTT
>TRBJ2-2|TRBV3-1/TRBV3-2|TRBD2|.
CASSVTSGRATGELFF
TGTGCCAGCAGCGTCACTAGCGGGAGGGCTACCGGGGAGCTGTTTTTT
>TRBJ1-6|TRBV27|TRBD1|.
CASSPGGTSPLHF
TGTGCCAGCAGCCCAGGGGGCACTTCACCCCTCCACTTT
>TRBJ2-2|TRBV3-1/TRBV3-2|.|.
CASSQDLGSNTGELFF
TGTGCCAGCAGCCAAGATCTAGGCTCGAACACCGGGGAGCTGTTTTTT
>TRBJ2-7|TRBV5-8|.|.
CASSLVREQYF
TGTGCCAGCAGCTTGGTTCGGGAGCAGTACTTC
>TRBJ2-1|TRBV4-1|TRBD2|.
CASSQPPGVEIAGGPRFF
TGCGCCAGCAGCCAGCCTCCCGGGGTGGAGATAGCGGGAGGGCCCCGGTTCTTC
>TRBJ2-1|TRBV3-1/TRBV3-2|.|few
CASSQYGGTPGNEQFF
TGTGCCAGCAGCCAATACGGCGGAACCCCCGGGAATGAGCAGTTCTTC
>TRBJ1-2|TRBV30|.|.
CAWAPGQPYGYTF
TGTGCCTGGGCCCCGGGACAACCCTATGGCTACACCTTC
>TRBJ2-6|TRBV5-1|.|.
CASSPTGSGGANVLTF
TGCGCCAGCAGTCCGACGGGGTCTGGTGGGGCCAACGTCCTGACTTTC
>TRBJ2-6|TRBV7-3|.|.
CASSFYGANVLTF
TGTGCCAGCAGCTTTTATGGGGCCAACGTCCTGACTTTC
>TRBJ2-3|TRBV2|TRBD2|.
CASSREVSTDTQYF
TGTGCCAGCTCCCGGGAGGTTAGCACAGATACGCAGTATTTT
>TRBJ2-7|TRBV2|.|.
CASSVRLGGPSYEQYF
TGTGCCAGCAGTGTTAGGCTCGGGGGTCCCTCCTACGAGCAGTACTTC
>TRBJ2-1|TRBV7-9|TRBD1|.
CASSLGGQGKSNEQFF
TGTGCCAGCAGCTTAGGGGGACAGGGGAAATCAAATGAGCAGTTCTTC
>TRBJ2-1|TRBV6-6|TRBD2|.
CASALAGVNEQFF
TGTGCCAGCGCACTAGCGGGAGTGAATGAGCAGTTCTTC
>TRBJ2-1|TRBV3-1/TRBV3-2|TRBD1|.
CASSQEPGQGYNEQFF
TGTGCCAGCAGCCAAGAACCGGGACAGGGCTACAATGAGCAGTTCTTC
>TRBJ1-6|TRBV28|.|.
CASRGWEGDNSPLHF
TGTGCCAGCAGGGGCTGGGAGGGAGATAATTCACCCCTCCACTTT
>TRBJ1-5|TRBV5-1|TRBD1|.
CASRGQGRFNNQPQHF
TGCGCCAGCAGGGGACAGGGGCGTTTTAACAATCAGCCCCAGCATTTT
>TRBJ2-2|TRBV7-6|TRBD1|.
CASSFDRGATGELFF
TGTGCCAGCAGCTTCGACAGGGGAGCTACCGGGGAGCTGTTTTTT
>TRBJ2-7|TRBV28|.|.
CASSRAGAYEQYF
TGTGCCAGCAGTCGCGCGGGCGCCTACGAGCAGTACTTC
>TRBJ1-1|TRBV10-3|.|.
CAISKGGGTEAFF
TGTGCCATCAGCAAAGGGGGTGGCACTGAAGCTTTCTTT
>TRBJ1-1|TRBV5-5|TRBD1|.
CASSFGGGLMNTEAFF
TGTGCCAGCAGCTTCGGAGGGGGCCTTATGAACACTGAAGCTTTCTTT
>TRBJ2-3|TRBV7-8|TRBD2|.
CASSNWGLAGGGDTQYF
TGTGCCAGCAGCAACTGGGGACTAGCGGGAGGAGGGGATACGCAGTATTTT
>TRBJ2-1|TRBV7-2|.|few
CASSLAREAEQFF
TGTGCCAGCAGCTTAGCAAGGGAGGCTGAGCAGTTCTTC